Below, 19 T cell receptor beta chains from the same sample are listed, as sequenced in a study of long-term antiretroviral therapy in people with HIV. The assay, immunoSEQ v3.0, was run at survey level. Only in-frame clones appear in the TCRdb table, and some are missing; sequencing was by immunoSEQ multiplex PCR. The sample contains approximately 35,000 clones, 95% to 98% of which appear only once. Source: unsorted PBMCs, taken 6.9 years after starting antiretroviral therapy. The source is a man aged 25 to 40 with HIV.

The genes are TRBV4-1 and TRBJ1-2; 12 positions match TRBD1. This CDR3 is built from 17 residues. In germline, CDR1 is MGHRA, CDR2 YSYEKL. After removal of 3 bases from V and 8 bases from J, the junction contained 13 bases not matched to a gene. CDR3 bases: TGCGCCAGCAGCCAGGTTCCCCGGGACAGGGGGCGGGGAGGCTACACCTTC. Translating it yields CASSQVPRDRGRGGYTF.

The CDR3 here is CASSARDYSYNEQFF. The DNA for the CDR3 is TGTGCCAGCAGTGCCCGGGACTACTCCTACAATGAGCAGTTCTTC. The chain has TRBV6-6 and TRBJ2-1, with 7 bases identical to TRBD2. J gave up 0 bases and V 5 bases, and 4 bases lay outside the gene matches. In germline, CDR1 is MNHNY, CDR2 SVGAGI (reference sequence). This CDR3 contains 15 residues.

This clone appeared a single time. The rearrangement joins TRBV4-2 to TRBJ2-7; 8 nucleotides line up with TRBD1. J lost 5 bases, V lost 2 bases, and 8 bases had no gene match. The germline V gene encodes CDR1 LGHNA and CDR2 YNFKEQ. The CDR3 spans 15 residues. The CDR3 DNA follows: TGTGCCAGCAGCCAACTCCAGGGGGCGGTCCACGAGCAGTACTTC. Its protein is CASSQLQGAVHEQYF.

In this sample, this clone turned up once. V gene TRBV7-9 combines with J gene TRBJ2-7; 9 nucleotides match TRBD1. J gave up 2 bases and V 1 base, and 6 bases lay outside the gene matches. Per the germline V gene, CDR1 is SEHNR and CDR2 is FQNEAQ (reference sequence). CDR3 length: 16 residues. CDR3 loop: CASSLERDREAYEQYF. As DNA, the CDR3 is TGTGCCAGCAGCTTAGAACGGGACAGGGAGGCCTACGAGCAGTACTTC.

In the case of this clone: It is unclear where the CDR3 begins or ends on the DNA, so no DNA is shown, and the CDR3 is as TCRdb lists it. This chain connects TRBV29-1 to TRBJ2-7; the tabulated D call, TRBD1, remains unverified against the DNA. Inclusive of both ends, the CDR3 amounts to 22 amino acids. Germline lookup yields CDR1 SQVTM and CDR2 ANQGSEA. CDR3 sequence: CSPECISAALGWGPESSYEQYF.

The chain uses TRBV15 and TRBJ2-2; TRBD2 might be the D (5 bases). V gave up 0 bases and J gave up 7 bases, with 15 bases separating them. The V gene's germline CDR1 is LNHNV and CDR2 YYDKDF (reference sequence). The CDR3 spans 16 residues. The CDR3 is CATSRDSGLAVGELFF. The CDR3, as DNA: TGTGCCACCAGCAGAGATTCCGGACTTGCTGTCGGGGAGCTGTTTTTT.

This clone was counted between two and nine times. CDR3 sequence reads: CASRSPDTEAFF. The DNA of the CDR3 is TGTGCCAGCAGAAGTCCCGACACTGAAGCTTTCTTT. V and J are TRBV27 and TRBJ1-1, with D uncertain. With 6 bases removed from V and 3 bases from J, the gap between germline ends came to 8 bases. Germline V lookup: CDR1 MNHEY, CDR2 SMNVEV (reference sequence). The CDR3 spans 12 residues.

The genes are TRBV27 and TRBJ1-6; a weak D match, TRBD1 (5 bases). The V end lost 0 bases, the J end lost 7 bases, and 10 bases lay between the germline ends. Germline loops: CDR1 MNHEY, CDR2 SMNVEV (reference sequence). The CDR3 has 15 amino acids. This CDR3 is CASSLSRQGNSPLHF. CDR3 nucleotide sequence: TGTGCCAGCAGTTTATCCAGGCAGGGAAATTCACCCCTCCACTTT.

This clone was observed a single time. The J gene is TRBJ1-1, the V gene TRBV10-3, with 9 bases that match TRBD1. The J segment lost 1 base and the V segment lost 6 bases, leaving 3 bases of the junction unmatched. Germline V lookup: CDR1 ENHRY, CDR2 SYGVKD. CDR3 length equals 14 residues. The CDR3 coding sequence is TGTGCCATCAGGGGGACAGGGCGGAACACTGAAGCTTTCTTT. Encoded protein: CAIRGTGRNTEAFF.

The V gene is TRBV6-4, the J gene TRBJ2-1; TRBD2 matches at 7 bases. V dropped 4 bases and J dropped 5; count of bases not matched to a gene: 5. The CDR3 runs to 14 residues. Germline V CDR1 and CDR2: MRHNA, SNTAGT. The CDR3 coding sequence is TGTGCCAGCAGTGCCCTCGGGGGGAACAATGAGCAGTTCTTC. Protein: CASSALGGNNEQFF.

The chain joins TRBV9 to TRBJ1-1; D might be TRBD1 (6 bases). The CDR3 length is 15 residues. V was trimmed by 2 bases and J by 4 bases, leaving 15 bases between them. CDR1 and CDR2 (germline): SGDLS, YYNGEE. The CDR3 coding sequence is TGTGCCAGCAGCGTTGAGGGGGTTGGGAGCACTGAAGCTTTCTTT. This sequence encodes CASSVEGVGSTEAFF. The full variable domain, its missing parts supplied by reference TRBV9 and TRBJ1-1, is DSGVTQTPKHLITATGQRVTLRCSPRSGDLSVYWYQQSLDQGLQFLIQYYNGEERAKGNILERFSAQQFPDLHSELNLSSLELGDSALYFCASSVEGVGSTEAFFGQGTRLTVV.

V and J are TRBV19 and TRBJ1-1; D perhaps matches TRBD1 (6 bases). The CDR3 extends over 15 amino acids. The V end lost 5 bases, the J end lost 5 bases, and 18 bases lay between the germline ends. Germline CDR1 and CDR2: LNHDA and SQIVND (reference sequence). CDR3 sequence reads: CASSPHRARDTEAFF. As DNA, the CDR3 is TGTGCCAGTAGTCCCCACAGGGCGCGGGATACTGAAGCTTTCTTT.

The chain carries TRBV4-3 and TRBJ2-4, with 7 bases fitting TRBD2. The V and J ends lost 0 bases and 4 bases, in that order; junction bases with no gene match: 6. The CDR3 contains 16 residues. The germline CDR1 and CDR2 sequences are LGHNA and YSLEER. The CDR3 reads CASSQDPLSGKNIQYF. CDR3 sequence (DNA): TGCGCCAGCAGCCAAGACCCCCTTAGCGGGAAAAACATTCAGTACTTC.

This clone appeared once. The rearrangement joins TRBV9 to TRBJ2-3; the D is unclear. CDR1 and CDR2 from the germline V gene are SGDLS and YYNGEE. The V end was cut by 0 bases, the J end by 0 bases, with 14 bases between. There are 17 residues in the CDR3. The CDR3 loop is CASSVATPGASTDTQYF. The CDR3 bases are TGTGCCAGCAGCGTAGCTACCCCCGGTGCTAGCACAGATACGCAGTATTTT.

This clone was picked up one time. The gene calls are TRBV6-1 and TRBJ2-3; 9 bases align to TRBD2. CDR3 length: 15 amino acids. The V gene end was trimmed by 7 bases and the J gene end by 4 bases; junction bases not matched to a gene: 9. Germline assignment: CDR1 MNHNS and CDR2 SASEGT. CDR3 loop: CASNTGLAEPDTQYF. CDR3 DNA: TGTGCCAGCAACACGGGACTAGCTGAACCAGATACGCAGTATTTT.

This chain uses TRBV19 with TRBJ1-3, with a tentative D call TRBD1 (5 bases). V was cut by 7 bases and J by 0 bases, with 7 bases left in between. The germline gives CDR1 LNHDA, CDR2 SQIVND (reference sequence). The CDR3 runs to 13 residues. The CDR3 region is CASIGGSGNTIYF. The CDR3, as DNA: TGTGCCAGTATCGGGGGCTCTGGAAACACCATATATTTT.

The V and J genes are TRBV7-8 and TRBJ1-1; tentative D call: TRBD1 (6 bases). The CDR3 sequence is 15 residues long. The germline V gene has CDR1 SGHVS and CDR2 FQNEAQ. Between the trimmed V and J ends, which lost 6 bases and 3 bases, there was a span of 17 bases. The CDR3, as DNA: TGTGCCAGCAGTTACCAAGGGGGTTCGGACACTGAAGCTTTCTTT. Translating gives CASSYQGGSDTEAFF.

This chain joins TRBV6-5 and TRBJ2-5; D remains unclear. Germline V CDR1 and CDR2: MNHEY, SVGAGI. The CDR3 is 15 residues long. The V end lost 0 bases, the J end lost 5 bases, and 13 bases lay between the germline ends. CDR3: CASSYSSSRRETQYF. The CDR3 bases are TGTGCCAGCAGTTACTCTTCGTCCCGGCGGGAGACCCAGTACTTC.

The CDR3 here is CASQLTGIQPQHF. CDR3 nucleotides: TGCGCCAGCCAGTTAACTGGGATTCAGCCCCAGCATTTT. This chain connects TRBV23-1 to TRBJ1-5; D remains ambiguous. TRBV23-1 is treated as an ORF (open reading frame) with a function not yet certain. This CDR3 has 13 amino acids. The germline V and J ends were trimmed by 8 bases and 6 bases, with 14 bases remaining between them.